This entry lists 14 T cell receptor beta chains sequenced from one sample in a study of T cells in Graves' hyperthyroidism and ophthalmopathy. Amplified TCR beta CDR3 regions derived from RNA transcripts. A set of HTBI primers served as the primers for a first-round RT-PCR of the TCR CDR3. From the multiplex PCR reads, TCRdb called clonotypes with MiXCR, one entry per CDR3 protein. The data show about 380,000 distinct CDR3 sequences, approximately 17% seen once. The sample taken for sequencing was blood. Receptor source: a man aged 18 to 30 with Graves' ophthalmopathy.

The chain has TRBV5-1 and TRBJ2-2, with D perhaps matching TRBD1 (5 bases). CDR1 is SGHRS and CDR2 is YFSETQ in the germline V gene. V dropped 4 bases and J dropped 5 bases, with 15 bases sitting between them. The CDR3 runs to 15 residues. The DNA for the CDR3 is TGCGCCAGCAGCGTCTGGCAGGGCGATACCGGGGAGCTGTTTTTT. It is translated as CASSVWQGDTGELFF.

This clonotype has more than one count but fewer than ten. J is TRBJ1-6 and V is TRBV7-4; tentative D call: TRBD1 (6 bases). Between the trimmed V and J ends, which lost 5 bases and 9 bases, there was a span of 14 bases. CDR3 length: 14 amino acids. Looked up from germline, CDR1 is SGHVT and CDR2 is SQSDAQ. The CDR3 DNA follows: TGTGCCAGCAGCCCGGAGCAGGGGCCTTCACCCCTCCACTTT. Its translation is CASSPEQGPSPLHF.

J is TRBJ2-6 and V is TRBV19, with D maybe TRBD1 (5 bases). V gave up 8 bases and J gave up 0 bases, with 14 bases separating them. This CDR3 contains 16 residues. From germline, CDR1 is LNHDA and CDR2 SQIVND (reference sequence). CDR3 nucleotides: TGTGCCAGTCGGCCCAAGGGGCTCTCTGGGGCCAACGTCCTGACTTTC. This sequence encodes CASRPKGLSGANVLTF. Combining the CDR3 with reference TRBV19 and TRBJ2-6 gives the whole variable domain DGGITQSPKYLFRKEGQNVTLSCEQNLNHDAMYWYRQDPGQGLRLIYYSQIVNDFQKGDIAEGYSVSREKKESFPLTVTSAQKNPTAFYLCASRPKGLSGANVLTFGAGSRLTVL.

This clonotype occurred many times. This rearrangement joins TRBV20-1 to TRBJ1-1; D not certain. The V end lost 4 bases, the J end lost 1 base, and 7 bases lay between the germline ends. This CDR3 has 12 residues. Germline CDR1 DFQATT, CDR2 SNEGSKA (reference sequence). The CDR3 loop reads CSANGGNTEAFF. The CDR3 nucleotides read TGCAGTGCTAATGGTGGGAACACTGAAGCTTTCTTT.

There are many counts of this clonotype. The gene calls are TRBV11-3 and TRBJ2-1; TRBD2 aligns across 7 bases. With 5 bases clipped from V and 7 bases from J, the junction kept 11 bases outside the gene matches. The CDR3 spans 15 residues. The germline V gene has CDR1 SGHNT and CDR2 YENEEA. DNA for the CDR3: TGTGCCAGCAGCCCCGGGACTATTGTTATGAATGAGCAGTTCTTC. Translated, it gives CASSPGTIVMNEQFF. The full variable domain, with the rest looked up from reference TRBV11-3 and TRBJ2-1, is EAGVVQSPRYKIIEKKQPVAFWCNPISGHNTLYWYLQNLGQGPELLIRYENEEAVDDSQLPKDRFSAERLKGVDSTLKIQPAELGDSAVYLCASSPGTIVMNEQFFGPGTRLTVL.

This clonotype was found many times. The chain couples TRBV3-1 to TRBJ1-1; a weak D match, TRBD1 (5 bases). This CDR3 is 16 amino acids long. V was trimmed by 3 bases and J by 6 bases, leaving 20 bases between them. The germline CDR1 and CDR2 sequences are LGHDT and YNNKEL (reference sequence). The CDR3 loop reads CASSHFSLGRRAEAFF. CDR3 DNA sequence: TGTGCCAGCAGCCACTTCTCACTGGGACGCAGGGCTGAAGCTTTCTTT.

The chain links TRBV20-1 to TRBJ1-3; weak D call: TRBD1 (5 bases). The CDR3 runs 14 residues. The V gene's germline CDR1 is DFQATT and CDR2 SNEGSKA (reference sequence). V lost 5 bases and J lost 9, with 20 bases in between. CDR3 in amino acids: CSASPGPERGTIYF. CDR3 coding DNA: TGCAGTGCTTCACCGGGCCCTGAGAGGGGCACCATATATTTT.

The chain links TRBV3-1 to TRBJ1-1; D is possibly TRBD1 (6 bases). Trimming took off 10 bases at V and 1 base at J, with 19 bases between the two ends. The CDR3 extends over 15 amino acids. CDR1 LGHDT and CDR2 YNNKEL come from the germline V gene (reference sequence). The DNA for the CDR3 is TGTGCCACACAGGTGGGGGGCGCGGGGAACACTGAAGCTTTCTTT. Protein sequence: CATQVGGAGNTEAFF.

CDR3 in DNA: TGTGCCAGCAGCTCTTGGGCTAGCCTATATTACGAGCAGTACTTC. This gives the protein CASSSWASLYYEQYF. The chain carries TRBV11-3 and TRBJ2-7; D perhaps matches TRBD2 (5 bases). The V end was cut by 4 bases, the J end by 4 bases, with 17 bases between. Looked up from germline, CDR1 is SGHNT and CDR2 is YENEEA. This CDR3 has 15 residues.

This clonotype was observed a handful of times. The chain carries TRBV5-1 and TRBJ2-2; 9 nucleotides agree with TRBD2. V shed 0 bases, J shed 4 bases, and the junction held 7 bases outside the gene matches. Germline lookup yields CDR1 SGHRS and CDR2 YFSETQ. The CDR3 extends over 17 amino acids. The CDR3 sequence: CASSLEGSGGSTGELFF. The DNA of the CDR3 is TGCGCCAGCAGCTTGGAGGGTAGCGGGGGCTCCACCGGGGAGCTGTTTTTT.

This clonotype was found a few times. This chain uses TRBV28 with TRBJ1-4, with TRBD1 as a possible D gene (6 bases). V was pared by 4 bases and J by 4 bases, with 19 bases between. CDR3 size: 17 residues. Germline lookup yields CDR1 MDHEN and CDR2 SYDVKM. CDR3 region: CASSSPMRQGLNEKLFF. The CDR3 bases are TGTGCCAGCAGTTCGCCCATGAGGCAGGGGCTTAATGAAAAACTGTTTTTT.

This clonotype was detected many times. The genes are TRBV28 and TRBJ1-2; D uncertain. Germline CDR1 MDHEN, CDR2 SYDVKM. The CDR3 spans 14 residues. Trimming removed 2 bases at V and 8 bases at J, with 15 bases between. The CDR3: CASSLPNFLGGYTF. The CDR3 DNA reads TGTGCCAGCAGTTTACCCAACTTCTTGGGAGGCTACACCTTC.

This clonotype occurred many times. The rearrangement links TRBV7-3 to TRBJ2-5; 7 positions agree with TRBD2. Trimming took 3 bases from V and 4 from J; bases not matched to a gene: 8. This CDR3 has 15 amino acids. CDR1 SGHTA and CDR2 FQGTGA come from the germline V gene. The chain's CDR3 is CASSLDNSGGETQYF. The CDR3 DNA is TGTGCCAGCAGCTTGGACAATTCGGGAGGAGAGACCCAGTACTTC.

The genes are TRBV3-1 and TRBJ1-1, with 7 bases lining up with TRBD1. The CDR3 totals 14 residues. Germline V gene data show CDR1 as LGHDT and CDR2 as YNNKEL (reference sequence). V gave up 4 bases and J gave up 3 bases; unmatched junction bases: 5. The CDR3 DNA reads TGTGCCAGCAGCCCCTCAAGGGGGCACACTGAAGCTTTCTTT. Its translation is CASSPSRGHTEAFF.